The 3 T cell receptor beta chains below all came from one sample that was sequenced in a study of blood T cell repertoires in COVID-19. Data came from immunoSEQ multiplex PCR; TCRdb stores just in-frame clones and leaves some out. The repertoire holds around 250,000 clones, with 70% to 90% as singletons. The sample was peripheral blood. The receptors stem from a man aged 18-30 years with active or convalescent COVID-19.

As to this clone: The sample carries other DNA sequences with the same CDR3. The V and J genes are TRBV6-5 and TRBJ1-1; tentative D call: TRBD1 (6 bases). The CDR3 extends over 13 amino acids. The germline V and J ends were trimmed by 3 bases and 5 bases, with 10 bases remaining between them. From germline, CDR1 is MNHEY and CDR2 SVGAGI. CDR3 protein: CASSYGRGTEAFF. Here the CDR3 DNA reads TGTGCCAGCAGTTATGGGAGGGGGACTGAAGCTTTCTTT.

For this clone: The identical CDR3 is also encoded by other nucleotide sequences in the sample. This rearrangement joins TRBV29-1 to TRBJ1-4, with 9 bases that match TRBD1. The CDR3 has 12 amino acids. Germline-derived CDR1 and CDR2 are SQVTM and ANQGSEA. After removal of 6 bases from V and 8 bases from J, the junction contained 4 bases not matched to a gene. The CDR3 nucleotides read TGCAGCGTCAGGGACAGGGTCGAAAAACTGTTTTTT. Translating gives CSVRDRVEKLFF. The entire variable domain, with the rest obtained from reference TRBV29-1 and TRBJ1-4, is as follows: SAVISQKPSRDICQRGTSLTIQCQVDSQVTMMFWYRQQPGQSLTLIATANQGSEATYESGFVIDKFPISRPNLTFSTLTVSNMSPEDSSIYLCSVRDRVEKLFFGSGTQLSVL.

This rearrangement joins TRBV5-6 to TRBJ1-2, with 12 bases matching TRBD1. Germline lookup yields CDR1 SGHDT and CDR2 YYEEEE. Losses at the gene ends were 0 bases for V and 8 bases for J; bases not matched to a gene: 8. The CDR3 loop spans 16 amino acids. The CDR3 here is CASSLGPGQGAIGYTF. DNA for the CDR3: TGTGCCAGCAGCTTGGGTCCGGGACAGGGGGCAATCGGCTACACCTTC.